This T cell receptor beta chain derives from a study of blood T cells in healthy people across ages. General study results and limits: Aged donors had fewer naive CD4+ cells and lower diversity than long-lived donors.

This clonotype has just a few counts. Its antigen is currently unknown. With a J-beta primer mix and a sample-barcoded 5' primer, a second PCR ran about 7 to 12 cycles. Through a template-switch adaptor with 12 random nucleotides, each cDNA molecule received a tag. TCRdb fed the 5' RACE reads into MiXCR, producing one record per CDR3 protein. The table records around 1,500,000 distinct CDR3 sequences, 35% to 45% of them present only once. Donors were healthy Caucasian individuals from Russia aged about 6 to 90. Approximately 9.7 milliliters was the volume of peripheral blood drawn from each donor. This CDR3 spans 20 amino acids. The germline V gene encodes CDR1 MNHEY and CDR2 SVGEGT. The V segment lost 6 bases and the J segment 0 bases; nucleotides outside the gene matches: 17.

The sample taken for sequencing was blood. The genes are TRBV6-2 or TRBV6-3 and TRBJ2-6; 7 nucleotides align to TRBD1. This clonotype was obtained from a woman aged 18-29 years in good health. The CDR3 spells CASRLPSTGAFISGANVLTF. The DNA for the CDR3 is TGTGCCAGCAGGCTACCTTCCACAGGGGCGTTCATCTCTGGGGCCAACGTCCTGACTTTC.